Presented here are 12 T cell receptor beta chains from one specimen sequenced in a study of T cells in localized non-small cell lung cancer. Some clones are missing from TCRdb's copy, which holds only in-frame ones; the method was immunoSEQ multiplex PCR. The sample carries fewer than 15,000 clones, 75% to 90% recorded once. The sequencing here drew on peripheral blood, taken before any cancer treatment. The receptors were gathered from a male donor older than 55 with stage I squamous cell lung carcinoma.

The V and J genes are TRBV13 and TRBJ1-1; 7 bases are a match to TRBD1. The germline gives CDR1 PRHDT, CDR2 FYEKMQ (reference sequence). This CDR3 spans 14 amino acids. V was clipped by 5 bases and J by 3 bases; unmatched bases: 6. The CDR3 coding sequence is TGTGCCAGCAGCCCAGGGGGGGCGGACACTGAAGCTTTCTTT. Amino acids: CASSPGGADTEAFF.

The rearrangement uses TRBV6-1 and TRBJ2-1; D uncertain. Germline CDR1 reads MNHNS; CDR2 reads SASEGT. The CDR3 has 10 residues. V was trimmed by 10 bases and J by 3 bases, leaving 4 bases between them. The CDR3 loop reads CATLYNEQFF. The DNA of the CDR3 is TGTGCCACCCTCTACAATGAGCAGTTCTTC.

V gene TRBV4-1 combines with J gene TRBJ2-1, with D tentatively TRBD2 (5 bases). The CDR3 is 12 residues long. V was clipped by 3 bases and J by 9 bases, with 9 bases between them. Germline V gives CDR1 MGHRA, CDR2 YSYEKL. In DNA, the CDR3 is TGCGCCAGCAGCCACATGGGAGTTGAGCAGTTCTTC. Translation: CASSHMGVEQFF.

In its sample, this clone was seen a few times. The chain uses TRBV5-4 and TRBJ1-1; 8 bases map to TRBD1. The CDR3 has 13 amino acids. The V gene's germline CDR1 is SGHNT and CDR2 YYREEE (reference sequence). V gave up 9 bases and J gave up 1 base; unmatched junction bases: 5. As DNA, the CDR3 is TGTGCCATCCAGGGGGCGGGGAACACTGAAGCTTTCTTT. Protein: CAIQGAGNTEAFF. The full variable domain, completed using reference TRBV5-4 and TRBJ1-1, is ETGVTQSPTHLIKTRGQQVTLRCSSQSGHNTVSWYQQALGQGPQFIFQYYREEENGRGNFPPRFSGLQFPNYSSELNVNALELDDSALYLCAIQGAGNTEAFFGQGTRLTVV.

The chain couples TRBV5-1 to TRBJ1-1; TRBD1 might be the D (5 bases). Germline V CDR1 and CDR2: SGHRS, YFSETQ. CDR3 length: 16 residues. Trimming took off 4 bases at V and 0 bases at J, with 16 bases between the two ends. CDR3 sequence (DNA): TGCGCCAGCAGCGCATTACCGGGACTAATGAACACTGAAGCTTTCTTT. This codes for CASSALPGLMNTEAFF.

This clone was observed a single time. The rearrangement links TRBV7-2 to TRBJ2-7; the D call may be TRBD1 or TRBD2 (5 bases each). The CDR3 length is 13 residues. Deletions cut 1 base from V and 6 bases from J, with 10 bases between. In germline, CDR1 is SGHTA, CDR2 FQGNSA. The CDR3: CASSLGGGGEQYF. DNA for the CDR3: TGTGCCAGCAGCTTAGGTGGGGGTGGCGAGCAGTACTTC.

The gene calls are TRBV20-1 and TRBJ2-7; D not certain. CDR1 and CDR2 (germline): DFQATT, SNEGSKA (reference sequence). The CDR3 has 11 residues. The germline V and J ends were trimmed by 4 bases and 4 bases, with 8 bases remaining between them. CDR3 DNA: TGCAGTGCTACTCCAGGTTACGAGCAGTACTTC. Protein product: CSATPGYEQYF.

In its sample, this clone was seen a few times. The CDR3 sequence: CASSLSSYNEQFF. The CDR3 coding sequence is TGTGCCAGCAGTCTGAGCTCCTACAATGAGCAGTTCTTC. The chain combines TRBV27 with TRBJ2-1, with D hard to call. CDR1 is MNHEY and CDR2 is SMNVEV in the germline V gene (reference sequence). The V and J ends lost 5 bases and 0 bases respectively, with 5 bases between them. The CDR3 loop spans 13 amino acids.

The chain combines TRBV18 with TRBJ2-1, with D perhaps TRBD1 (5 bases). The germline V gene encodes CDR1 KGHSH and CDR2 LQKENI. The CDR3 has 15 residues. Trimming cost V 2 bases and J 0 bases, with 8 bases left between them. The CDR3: CASSPGASSYNEQFF. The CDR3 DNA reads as TGTGCCAGCTCACCAGGGGCCAGCTCCTACAATGAGCAGTTCTTC.

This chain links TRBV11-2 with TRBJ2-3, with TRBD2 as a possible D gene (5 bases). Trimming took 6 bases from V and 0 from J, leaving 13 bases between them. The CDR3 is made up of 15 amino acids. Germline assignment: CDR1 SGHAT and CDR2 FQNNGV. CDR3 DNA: TGTGCCAGCAGACCCATAGCGCGAAGCACAGATACGCAGTATTTT. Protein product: CASRPIARSTDTQYF.

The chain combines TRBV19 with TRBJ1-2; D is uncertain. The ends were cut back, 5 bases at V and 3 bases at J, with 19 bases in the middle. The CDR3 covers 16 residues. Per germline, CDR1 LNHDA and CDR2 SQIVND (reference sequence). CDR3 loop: CASSPNLIQRYYGYTF. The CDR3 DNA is TGTGCCAGTAGTCCAAATCTAATACAACGTTACTATGGCTACACCTTC. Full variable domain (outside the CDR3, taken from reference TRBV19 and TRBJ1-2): DGGITQSPKYLFRKEGQNVTLSCEQNLNHDAMYWYRQDPGQGLRLIYYSQIVNDFQKGDIAEGYSVSREKKESFPLTVTSAQKNPTAFYLCASSPNLIQRYYGYTFGSGTRLTVV.

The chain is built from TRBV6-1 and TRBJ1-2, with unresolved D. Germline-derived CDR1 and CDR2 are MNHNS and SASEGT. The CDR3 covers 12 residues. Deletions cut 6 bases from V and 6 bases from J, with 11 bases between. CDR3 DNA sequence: TGTGCCAGCAGCCGAACGGGGAATGGCTACACCTTC. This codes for CASSRTGNGYTF.